This is a list of T cell receptor beta chains from one sample in a study of T cell responses to AZD1222 COVID-19 vaccine. TCRdb's table, derived via immunoSEQ multiplex PCR, lists solely in-frame clones and lacks some. The sample includes more than 150,000 clones, about 94% of them seen just once. The source material was peripheral blood, sampled on day 0 of AZD1222 vaccination. These receptors all stem from an adult in good health. CDR3s include the opening cysteine and the closing phenylalanine or tryptophan. The D gene is left open where the match is weak. Only part of the rows carry a size: once, few, many, or a class if the clone is expanded.

clone_size: few
v_call: TRBV7-9
j_call: TRBJ2-7
d_call: -
cdr3_aa: CASSFGEIYEQYF
cdr3_nt: TGTGCCAGCAGCTTTGGGGAAATCTACGAGCAGTACTTC

clone_size: -
v_call: TRBV7-9
j_call: TRBJ2-3
d_call: -
cdr3_aa: CAAEDTQYF
cdr3_nt: TGTGCCGCCGAGGATACGCAGTATTTT

clone_size: -
v_call: TRBV15
j_call: TRBJ1-5
d_call: -
cdr3_aa: CATSRDFTNSNQPQHF
cdr3_nt: TGTGCCACCAGCAGAGATTTTACGAATAGCAATCAGCCCCAGCATTTT

clone_size: -
v_call: TRBV12-3/TRBV12-4
j_call: TRBJ1-1
d_call: -
cdr3_aa: CASRLGYTEAFF
cdr3_nt: TGTGCCAGCAGACTAGGATACACTGAAGCTTTCTTT

clone_size: -
v_call: TRBV5-1
j_call: TRBJ2-3
d_call: -
cdr3_aa: CASSLDLWADTQYF
cdr3_nt: TGCGCCAGCAGCTTGGACCTCTGGGCAGATACGCAGTATTTT

clone_size: -
v_call: TRBV19
j_call: TRBJ2-7
d_call: TRBD2
cdr3_aa: CASSMGLAGVYEQYF
cdr3_nt: TGTGCCAGTAGTATGGGGCTAGCGGGAGTCTACGAGCAGTACTTC

clone_size: -
v_call: TRBV27
j_call: TRBJ2-7
d_call: TRBD2
cdr3_aa: CASSSRIFGLAKLSSYEQYF
cdr3_nt: TGTGCCAGCAGTTCTAGAATATTCGGACTAGCGAAACTCAGCTCCTACGAGCAGTACTTC

clone_size: -
v_call: TRBV29-1
j_call: TRBJ2-2
d_call: TRBD2
cdr3_aa: CSAGGGTGELFF
cdr3_nt: TGCAGCGCCGGCGGGGGGACCGGGGAGCTGTTTTTT

clone_size: -
v_call: TRBV7-9
j_call: TRBJ2-6
d_call: -
cdr3_aa: CASSLKRGGAGANVLTF
cdr3_nt: TGTGCCAGCAGCTTAAAAAGGGGAGGAGCTGGGGCCAACGTCCTGACTTTC

clone_size: -
v_call: TRBV27
j_call: TRBJ1-1
d_call: -
cdr3_aa: CASSDIQGRAEAFF
cdr3_nt: TGTGCCAGCAGCGATATCCAAGGGAGGGCTGAAGCTTTCTTT

clone_size: -
v_call: TRBV29-1
j_call: TRBJ1-4
d_call: -
cdr3_aa: CSVGGPGSNEKLFF
cdr3_nt: TGCAGCGTTGGCGGGCCAGGGTCGAATGAAAAACTGTTTTTT

clone_size: few
v_call: TRBV5-1
j_call: TRBJ2-7
d_call: TRBD1
cdr3_aa: CASRPGQGVLGEQYF
cdr3_nt: TGCGCCAGCAGACCGGGACAGGGGGTATTAGGTGAGCAGTACTTC

clone_size: few
v_call: TRBV5-4
j_call: TRBJ1-5
d_call: TRBD1
cdr3_aa: CASSQGQGNQPQHF
cdr3_nt: TGTGCCAGCAGCCAGGGACAGGGGAATCAGCCCCAGCATTTT

clone_size: -
v_call: TRBV11-2
j_call: TRBJ2-5
d_call: -
cdr3_aa: CASSLSQGKTQYF
cdr3_nt: TGTGCCAGCAGCTTATCACAGGGAAAGACCCAGTACTTC

clone_size: -
v_call: TRBV27
j_call: TRBJ2-7
d_call: -
cdr3_aa: CASSPGYGGEQYF
cdr3_nt: TGTGCCAGCAGTCCGGGGTACGGGGGCGAGCAGTACTTC

clone_size: -
v_call: TRBV24-1
j_call: TRBJ2-1
d_call: TRBD1
cdr3_aa: CATSDLGTGSYNEQFF
cdr3_nt: TGTGCCACCAGTGATTTGGGGACAGGGTCCTACAATGAGCAGTTCTTC

clone_size: -
v_call: TRBV27
j_call: TRBJ2-3
d_call: -
cdr3_aa: CASSLYQARDTQYF
cdr3_nt: TGTGCCAGCAGTTTGTATCAGGCGAGGGATACGCAGTATTTT

clone_size: few
v_call: TRBV27
j_call: TRBJ2-7
d_call: TRBD2
cdr3_aa: CASSSIGLVRYEQYF
cdr3_nt: TGTGCCAGCAGTTCCATCGGACTAGTTCGGTACGAGCAGTACTTC

clone_size: -
v_call: TRBV5-1
j_call: TRBJ2-1
d_call: -
cdr3_aa: CASSQTRNEQFF
cdr3_nt: TGCGCCAGCAGCCAAACCCGCAATGAGCAGTTCTTC

clone_size: -
v_call: TRBV19
j_call: TRBJ1-4
d_call: -
cdr3_aa: CASSRQSKGEKLFF
cdr3_nt: TGTGCCAGTAGCCGACAGTCTAAGGGTGAAAAACTGTTTTTT

clone_size: -
v_call: TRBV27
j_call: TRBJ2-7
d_call: TRBD1
cdr3_aa: CASSTDRGIDEQYF
cdr3_nt: TGTGCCAGCAGCACCGACAGGGGAATCGACGAGCAGTACTTC

clone_size: -
v_call: TRBV27
j_call: TRBJ2-7
d_call: TRBD1
cdr3_aa: CASSLSGTGAYEQYF
cdr3_nt: TGTGCCAGCAGTTTATCTGGGACAGGAGCCTACGAGCAGTACTTC

clone_size: -
v_call: TRBV5-5
j_call: TRBJ2-7
d_call: TRBD1
cdr3_aa: CASSFRTGAYEQYF
cdr3_nt: TGTGCCAGCAGCTTCAGGACAGGGGCGTACGAGCAGTACTTC

clone_size: -
v_call: TRBV7-3
j_call: TRBJ1-1
d_call: -
cdr3_aa: CASSSGHGTEAFF
cdr3_nt: TGTGCCAGCAGCTCGGGACACGGAACTGAAGCTTTCTTT

clone_size: -
v_call: TRBV7-8
j_call: TRBJ1-1
d_call: -
cdr3_aa: CASSSLGVVTEAFF
cdr3_nt: TGTGCCAGCAGCTCTCTGGGGGTCGTCACTGAAGCTTTCTTT

clone_size: -
v_call: TRBV9
j_call: TRBJ2-6
d_call: -
cdr3_aa: CASSPRDSGANVLTF
cdr3_nt: TGTGCCAGCAGCCCCCGGGACTCTGGGGCCAACGTCCTGACTTTC

clone_size: -
v_call: TRBV4-1
j_call: TRBJ1-1
d_call: -
cdr3_aa: CASSQGGQNTEAFF
cdr3_nt: TGCGCCAGCAGCCAGGGGGGCCAGAACACTGAAGCTTTCTTT

clone_size: once
v_call: TRBV5-8
j_call: TRBJ1-2
d_call: -
cdr3_aa: CASSSRANYGYTF
cdr3_nt: TGTGCCAGCAGCTCCCGGGCCAACTATGGCTACACCTTC